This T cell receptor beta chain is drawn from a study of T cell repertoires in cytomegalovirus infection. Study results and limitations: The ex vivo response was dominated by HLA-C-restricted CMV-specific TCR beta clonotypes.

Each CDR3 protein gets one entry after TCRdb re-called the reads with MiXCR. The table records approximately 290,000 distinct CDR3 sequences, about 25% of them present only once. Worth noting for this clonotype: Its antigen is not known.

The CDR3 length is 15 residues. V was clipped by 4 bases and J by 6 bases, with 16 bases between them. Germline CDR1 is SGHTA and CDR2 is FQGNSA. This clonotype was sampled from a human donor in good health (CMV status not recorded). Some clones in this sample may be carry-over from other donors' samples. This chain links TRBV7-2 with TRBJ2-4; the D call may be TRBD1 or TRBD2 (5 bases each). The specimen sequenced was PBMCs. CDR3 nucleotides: TGTGCCAGCAGCTACACCCGGGGCGTAGGAAACATTCAGTACTTC. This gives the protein CASSYTRGVGNIQYF.